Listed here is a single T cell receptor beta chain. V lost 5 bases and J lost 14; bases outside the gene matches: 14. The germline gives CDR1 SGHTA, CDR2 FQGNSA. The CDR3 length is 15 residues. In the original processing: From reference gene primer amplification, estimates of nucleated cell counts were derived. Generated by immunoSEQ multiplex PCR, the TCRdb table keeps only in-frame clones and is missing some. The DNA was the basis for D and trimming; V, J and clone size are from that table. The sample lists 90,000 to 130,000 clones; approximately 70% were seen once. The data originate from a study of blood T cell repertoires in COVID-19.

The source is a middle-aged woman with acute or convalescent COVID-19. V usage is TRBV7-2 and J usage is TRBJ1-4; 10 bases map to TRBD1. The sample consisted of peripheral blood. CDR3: CASSRPGQGSWRLFF. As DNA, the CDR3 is TGTGCCAGCAGCCGGCCGGGACAGGGGAGTTGGAGGCTGTTTTTT. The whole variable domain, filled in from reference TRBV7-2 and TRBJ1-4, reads GAGVSQSPSNKVTEKGKDVELRCDPISGHTALYWYRQSLGQGLEFLIYFQGNSAPDKSGLPSDRFSAERTGGSVSTLTIQRTQQEDSAVYLCASSRPGQGSWRLFFGSGTQLSVL.